A single sample is the source of the 20 T cell receptor beta chains below, sequenced in a study of patients and donors after allogeneic stem cell transplantation. TCRdb reanalysed the RT-PCR reads using MiXCR and keeps one entry per CDR3 protein. The table includes about 160,000 distinct CDR3 sequences, approximately 37% detected once. Sequencing was done on a sample of blood, either unsorted or a sorted T cell fraction (not recorded which). Every receptor here comes from a human donor who was either an allogeneic HSCT recipient or a stem cell or donor lymphocyte infusion donor (not recorded which). It is not recorded whose cells these are; they may come from a transplant donor.

The chain couples TRBV12-3 or TRBV12-4 to TRBJ2-7; D could derive from TRBD1 or TRBD2 (5 bases each). V was pared by 6 bases and J by 6 bases, with 12 bases between. The CDR3 is made up of 12 amino acids. The chain's CDR3 is CASSPGQIEQYF. CDR3 DNA sequence: TGTGCCAGCAGCCCGGGGCAAATCGAGCAGTACTTC.

The rearrangement links TRBV25-1 to TRBJ2-7; no clear D. The CDR3 has 13 amino acids. CDR1 is MGHDK, CDR2 SYGVNS, per germline. Trimming removed 4 bases from V and 3 bases from J, with 10 bases in between. In nucleotides, the CDR3 is TGTGCCAGCAGTGCCCCGGACGTCTACGAGCAGTACTTC. This encodes CASSAPDVYEQYF.

This clonotype was seen ten or more times. V usage is TRBV7-9 and J usage is TRBJ1-5; 8 bases line up with TRBD1. J was trimmed by 0 bases and V by 5 bases; bases with no gene match: 3. This CDR3 spans 15 amino acids. Germline V gene lookup returns CDR1 SEHNR and CDR2 FQNEAQ (reference sequence). As DNA, the CDR3 is TGTGCCAGCAGCACCGGACAGGGTAGCAATCAGCCCCAGCATTTT. It codes for CASSTGQGSNQPQHF.

This clonotype was seen a few times. The J gene is TRBJ2-1, the V gene TRBV6-5; 9 positions match TRBD2. The CDR3 spans 16 residues. Trimming took 4 bases from V and 10 from J; bases not matched to a gene: 14. From germline, CDR1 is MNHEY and CDR2 SVGAGI. CDR3 protein: CASSSTSGGPYREQFF. The CDR3 DNA is TGTGCCAGCAGTTCTACCAGCGGGGGGCCTTACAGGGAGCAGTTCTTC.

This clonotype was picked up a small number of times. This chain joins TRBV29-1 and TRBJ1-2; D ambiguous. This CDR3 has 10 residues. The ends were cut back, 3 bases at V and 8 bases at J, with 7 bases in the middle. In germline, CDR1 is SQVTM, CDR2 ANQGSEA. CDR3 sequence reads: CSVESRGYTF. CDR3 coding DNA: TGCAGCGTTGAGAGTCGGGGCTACACCTTC.

The table lists this clonotype with a few counts. The V and J genes are TRBV14 and TRBJ2-3; perhaps D is TRBD1 or TRBD2 (6 bases each). Per the germline V gene, CDR1 is SGHDN and CDR2 is FVKESK. The CDR3 runs 16 residues. Trimming removed 1 base from V and 2 bases from J, with 13 bases in between. The CDR3: CASSQVTGAFTDTQYF. CDR3 DNA sequence: TGTGCCAGCAGCCAAGTTACGGGGGCCTTCACAGATACGCAGTATTTT.

The V call is TRBV6-2 or TRBV6-3, the J call TRBJ2-5; tentatively, D is TRBD1 or TRBD2 (5 bases each). The length of the CDR3 is 16 residues. CDR1 and CDR2 from the germline V gene are MNHEY and SVGEGT. Between the trimmed V and J ends, which lost 0 bases and 1 base, there was a span of 12 bases. The CDR3 reads CASSYSGTGSQETQYF. DNA for the CDR3: TGTGCCAGCAGTTACTCCGGGACGGGGTCCCAAGAGACCCAGTACTTC.

This clonotype occurred a few times. The chain joins TRBV7-8 to TRBJ2-2; tentatively, D is TRBD1 or TRBD2 (5 bases each). Germline V gene lookup returns CDR1 SGHVS and CDR2 FQNEAQ. V gave up 6 bases and J gave up 1 base, with 18 bases separating them. The CDR3 has 17 residues. CDR3 in amino acids: CASSRGVGALNTGELFF. The CDR3 DNA reads TGTGCCAGCAGTCGAGGGGTTGGTGCGTTGAACACCGGGGAGCTGTTTTTT. Supplemented by reference TRBV7-8 and TRBJ2-2, the full variable domain reads GAGVSQSPRYKVAKRGQDVALRCDPISGHVSLFWYQQALGQGPEFLTYFQNEAQLDKSGLPSDRFFAERPEGSVSTLKIQRTQQEDSAVYLCASSRGVGALNTGELFFGEGSRLTVL.

The chain has TRBV6-5 and TRBJ2-1; TRBD2 aligns across 7 bases. CDR1 is MNHEY, CDR2 SVGAGI, per germline. V shed 4 bases and J 2 bases; nucleotides not matched to a gene: 11. This CDR3 contains 17 residues. Here the CDR3 DNA reads TGTGCCAGCAGTTCCCGATACTTGCGGGGGACCTACAATGAGCAGTTCTTC. Amino acids: CASSSRYLRGTYNEQFF.

The genes are TRBV4-1 and TRBJ1-1, with D hard to call. Trimming cost V 1 base and J 1 base, with 10 bases left between them. Per germline, CDR1 MGHRA and CDR2 YSYEKL. This CDR3 has 15 amino acids. The CDR3 sequence is CASSQAERTNTEAFF. The DNA of the CDR3 is TGCGCCAGCAGCCAAGCGGAACGGACGAACACTGAAGCTTTCTTT.

This clonotype was seen repeatedly, ten times or more. This rearrangement joins TRBV6-6 to TRBJ1-5; D unresolved. The CDR3 runs 14 residues. V was pared by 8 bases and J by 2 bases, with 13 bases between. Germline values: CDR1 MNHNY, CDR2 SVGAGI (reference sequence). The CDR3 DNA follows: TGTGCCAGCCGCGACCCCGGAGGCAATCAGCCCCAGCATTTT. Its translation is CASRDPGGNQPQHF.

This clonotype has a handful of counts. V is TRBV5-1 and J is TRBJ1-2; 8 nucleotides align to TRBD1. CDR3 size: 13 residues. Germline V CDR1 and CDR2: SGHRS, YFSETQ. The V and J ends lost 4 bases and 7 bases, in that order; junction bases with no gene match: 6. For the CDR3, the DNA is TGCGCCAGCAGCCAGGACAGGGAATTTGGCTACACCTTC. Encoded protein: CASSQDREFGYTF.

This clonotype showed up just a few times. This chain's CDR3 is CSVALQEDYGYTF. Written as DNA, the CDR3 is TGCAGCGTAGCGCTACAGGAGGACTATGGCTACACCTTC. This chain uses TRBV29-1 with TRBJ1-2; D is perhaps TRBD1 (5 bases). Trimming took off 6 bases at V and 3 bases at J, with 14 bases between the two ends. There are 13 residues in the CDR3. Germline lookup yields CDR1 SQVTM and CDR2 ANQGSEA.

V and J are TRBV4-2 and TRBJ2-1, with 10 bases matching TRBD2. The germline V gene has CDR1 LGHNA and CDR2 YNFKEQ. Trimming cost V 3 bases and J 0 bases; bases outside gene matches: 11. This CDR3 has 19 residues. The CDR3 bases are TGTGCCAGCAGCCAGGATATTCGAGCGGGGGGGAGCTCCTACAATGAGCAGTTCTTC. It encodes CASSQDIRAGGSSYNEQFF.

The V call is TRBV9, the J call TRBJ2-1; 9 positions agree with TRBD1. J gave up 4 bases and V 0 bases, and 2 bases lay outside the gene matches. The CDR3 is 15 amino acids. Germline V gives CDR1 SGDLS, CDR2 YYNGEE. CDR3 in amino acids: CASSVGDRAYNEQFF. CDR3 nucleotide sequence: TGTGCCAGCAGCGTAGGGGACAGGGCTTACAATGAGCAGTTCTTC. The variable domain in full, completed from reference TRBV9 and TRBJ2-1, reads DSGVTQTPKHLITATGQRVTLRCSPRSGDLSVYWYQQSLDQGLQFLIQYYNGEERAKGNILERFSAQQFPDLHSELNLSSLELGDSALYFCASSVGDRAYNEQFFGPGTRLTVL.

Regarding this clonotype: Mismatch with germline at one junction end may stem from a read error. The chain joins TRBV7-9 to TRBJ1-6; D is perhaps TRBD1 (6 bases). The V gene's germline CDR1 is SEHNR and CDR2 FQNEAQ (reference sequence). The CDR3 runs to 11 residues. The CDR3 is CASSSGSGHFF. CDR3 DNA: TGTGCCAGCAGCTCCGGTTCGGGACACTTCTTT.

The rearrangement links TRBV6-5 to TRBJ1-6; TRBD1 aligns across 7 bases. CDR3 length equals 14 residues. Germline V gene sequence: CDR1 MNHEY, CDR2 SVGAGI. Trimming at V came to 5 bases and at J to 3 bases, leaving 1 base not matched to a gene. CDR3 DNA: TGTGCCAGCAGTAGACAGGGCTATAATTCACCCCTCCACTTT. Amino acids: CASSRQGYNSPLHF.

This clonotype occurred a few times. The CDR3 spells CATRGTGEEKLFF. The CDR3 coding sequence is TGTGCCACCAGAGGGACAGGGGAAGAAAAACTGTTTTTT. This sequence joins TRBV24-1 and TRBJ1-4; TRBD1 matches at 10 bases. The CDR3 is made up of 13 amino acids. CDR1 is KGHDR and CDR2 is SFDVKD in the germline V gene. V was pared by 7 bases and J by 8 bases, with 3 bases of the junction left unmatched.

The chain recombines TRBV27 with TRBJ2-3; no definite D call. The CDR3 consists of 13 residues. Trimming left V 1 base short and J 6 bases short, with 8 bases between. Germline CDR1 MNHEY, CDR2 SMNVEV (reference sequence). Written as DNA, the CDR3 is TGTGCCAGCAGTTTATTCAGCCAGGATACGCAGTATTTT. Protein product: CASSLFSQDTQYF.

The sample holds a few counts of this clonotype. V gene TRBV12-3 or TRBV12-4 combines with J gene TRBJ1-2; tentative D call: TRBD1 (6 bases). There are 13 residues in the CDR3. With 9 bases removed from V and 8 bases from J, the gap between germline ends came to 19 bases. For the CDR3, the DNA is TGTGCCAGGAGACCGGGGGGCGTTTTGGGCTACACCTTC. This codes for CARRPGGVLGYTF.